This T cell receptor beta chain was retrieved from a study of CD8+ T cells in alopecia areata. A remark on this clone: The antigen is unknown.

Reverse transcription of extracted RNA yielded cDNA, which provided the sequencing template. The method was immunoSEQ multiplex PCR; TCRdb's version includes in-frame clones alone and lacks a portion of them. Of more than 110,000 clones listed, about 60% are singletons. Regarding the study as a whole: Especially in alopecia totalis/universalis, lesional scalp showed greater clonality than normal scalp did. Normal skin's resident alphabeta T cells are also sequenced in scalp samples.

The CDR3 sequence is 13 residues long. V was cut by 5 bases and J by 4 bases, with 11 bases left in between. Germline CDR1 is SQVTM and CDR2 is ANQGSEA. This sequence joins TRBV29-1 and TRBJ1-4; D gene unclear. Sequenced here: CD4+ T cells sorted from blood, sampled at week 0. The sequence was collected from a human donor with alopecia areata. The chain's CDR3 is CSVSSGLNEKLFF. The DNA for the CDR3 is TGCAGCGTTTCCTCAGGCCTTAATGAAAAACTGTTTTTT. The full variable domain, rest sourced from reference TRBV29-1 and TRBJ1-4, is SAVISQKPSRDICQRGTSLTIQCQVDSQVTMMFWYRQQPGQSLTLIATANQGSEATYESGFVIDKFPISRPNLTFSTLTVSNMSPEDSSIYLCSVSSGLNEKLFFGSGTQLSVL.